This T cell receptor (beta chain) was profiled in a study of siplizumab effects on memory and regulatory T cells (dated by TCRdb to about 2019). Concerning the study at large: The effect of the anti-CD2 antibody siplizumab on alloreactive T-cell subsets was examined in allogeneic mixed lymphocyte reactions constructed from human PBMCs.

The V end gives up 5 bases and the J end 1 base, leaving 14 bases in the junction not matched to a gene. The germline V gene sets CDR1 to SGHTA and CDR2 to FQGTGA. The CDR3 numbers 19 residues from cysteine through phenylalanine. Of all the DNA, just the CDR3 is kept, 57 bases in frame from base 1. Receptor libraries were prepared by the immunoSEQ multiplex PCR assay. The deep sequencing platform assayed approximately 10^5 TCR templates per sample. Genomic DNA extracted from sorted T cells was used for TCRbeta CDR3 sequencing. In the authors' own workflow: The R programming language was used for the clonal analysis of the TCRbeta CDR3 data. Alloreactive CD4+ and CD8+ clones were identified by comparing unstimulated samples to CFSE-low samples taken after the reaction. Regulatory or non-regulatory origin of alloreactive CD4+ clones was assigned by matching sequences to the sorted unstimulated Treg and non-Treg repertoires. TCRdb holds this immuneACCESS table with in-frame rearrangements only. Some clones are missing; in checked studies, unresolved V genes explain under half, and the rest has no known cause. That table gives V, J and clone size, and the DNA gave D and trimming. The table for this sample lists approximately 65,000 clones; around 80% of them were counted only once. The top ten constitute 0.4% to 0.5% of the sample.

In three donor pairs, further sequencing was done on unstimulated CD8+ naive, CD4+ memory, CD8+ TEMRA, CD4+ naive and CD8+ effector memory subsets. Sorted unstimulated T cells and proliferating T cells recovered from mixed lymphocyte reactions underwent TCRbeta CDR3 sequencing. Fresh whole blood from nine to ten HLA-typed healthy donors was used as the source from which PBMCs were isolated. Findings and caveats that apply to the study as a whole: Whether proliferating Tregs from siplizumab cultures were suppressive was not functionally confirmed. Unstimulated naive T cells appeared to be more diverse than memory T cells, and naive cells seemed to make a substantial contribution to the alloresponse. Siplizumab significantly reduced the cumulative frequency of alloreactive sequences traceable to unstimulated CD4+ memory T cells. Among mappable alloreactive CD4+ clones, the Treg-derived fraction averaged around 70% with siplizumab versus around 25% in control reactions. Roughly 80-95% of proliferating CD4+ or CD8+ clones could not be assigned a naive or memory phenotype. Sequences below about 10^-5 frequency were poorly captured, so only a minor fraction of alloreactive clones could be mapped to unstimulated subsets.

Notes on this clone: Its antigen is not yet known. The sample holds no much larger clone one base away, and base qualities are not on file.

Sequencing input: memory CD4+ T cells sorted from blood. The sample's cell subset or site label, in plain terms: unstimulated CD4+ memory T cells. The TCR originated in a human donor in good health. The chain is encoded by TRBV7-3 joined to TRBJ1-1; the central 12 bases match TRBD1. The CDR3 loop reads CASSQQPGQGAFRNTEAFF. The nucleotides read TGTGCCAGCAGCCAACAACCGGGACAGGGGGCGTTCAGGAACACTGAAGCTTTCTTT.